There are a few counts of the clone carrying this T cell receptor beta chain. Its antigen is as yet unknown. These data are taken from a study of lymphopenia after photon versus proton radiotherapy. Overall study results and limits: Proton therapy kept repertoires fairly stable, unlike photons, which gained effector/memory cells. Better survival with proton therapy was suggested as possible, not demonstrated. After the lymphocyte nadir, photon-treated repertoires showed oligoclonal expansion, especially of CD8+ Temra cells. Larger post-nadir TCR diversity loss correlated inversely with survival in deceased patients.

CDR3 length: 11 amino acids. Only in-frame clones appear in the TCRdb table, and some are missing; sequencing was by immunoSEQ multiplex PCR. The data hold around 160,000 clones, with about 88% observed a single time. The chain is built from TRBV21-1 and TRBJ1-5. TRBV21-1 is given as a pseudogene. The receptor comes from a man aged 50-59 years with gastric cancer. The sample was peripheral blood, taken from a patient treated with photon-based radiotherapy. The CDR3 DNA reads TGTGCCAGCAGCAACGGGACTCCCCAGCATTTT. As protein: CASSNGTPQHF.